Listed below are T cell receptor beta chains from one sample, sequenced in a study of cytomegalovirus exposure and HLA in healthy donors. Libraries were prepared by immunoSEQ multiplex PCR; TCRdb keeps only in-frame clonotypes and omits some of them. The table has 80,000 or so clones, 75% seen once; the top ten hold 7.2%. Specimen: PBMCs. These receptors all come from a woman in her thirties or forties in good health and CMV-seronegative. Each CDR3 is given without its conserved first and last residue.

j_gene,v_gene,CDR3aa
TRBJ1-3,TRBV27,ASRQSSGNTIY
TRBJ2-1,TRBV5-1,ASSLAKAPGGGDEQF
TRBJ1-5,TRBV7-9,ASSLGGSGQPQH
TRBJ2-1,TRBV29-1,SVVPTDDNEQF
TRBJ2-1,TRBV11-2,ASSLEGLYSEQF
TRBJ2-7,TRBV7-6,ASSLELFYEQY
TRBJ2-1,TRBV7-9,ASSQLATAYNEQF
TRBJ2-1,TRBV25-1,ASSEFSGSFHNEQF
TRBJ2-4,TRBV21-1,ASSKGGELAKNIQY
TRBJ2-2,TRBV7-9,ASSLNTGELF
TRBJ1-4,TRBV2,ASSEGDSGEKLF
TRBJ1-1,TRBV5-4,ASSFSSNTEAF
TRBJ2-1,TRBV19,ASSIADFYNEQF
TRBJ2-2,TRBV29-1,SVVGQGGTGELF
TRBJ1-5,TRBV7-6,ASSFQEGIRPQH
TRBJ2-3,TRBV28,ASSWSSSGRRDTQY
TRBJ2-7,TRBV11-3,ASSERTGAGEQY
TRBJ1-5,TRBV7-8,ASSLQDVNNQPQH
TRBJ2-7,TRBV19,ASSMRPVSSYEQY
TRBJ2-5,TRBV14,ASSQLLAGVYQETQY
TRBJ1-4,TRBV27,ASSLSIGGGLEKLF
TRBJ2-3,TRBV11-2,ASSLVEWGGPDTQY
TRBJ1-3,TRBV9,ASSVGSRMWAGNTIY
TRBJ1-6,TRBV7-3,ASSKGGNYNSPLH
TRBJ1-2,TRBV7-9,ASSPLGQGNYGYT